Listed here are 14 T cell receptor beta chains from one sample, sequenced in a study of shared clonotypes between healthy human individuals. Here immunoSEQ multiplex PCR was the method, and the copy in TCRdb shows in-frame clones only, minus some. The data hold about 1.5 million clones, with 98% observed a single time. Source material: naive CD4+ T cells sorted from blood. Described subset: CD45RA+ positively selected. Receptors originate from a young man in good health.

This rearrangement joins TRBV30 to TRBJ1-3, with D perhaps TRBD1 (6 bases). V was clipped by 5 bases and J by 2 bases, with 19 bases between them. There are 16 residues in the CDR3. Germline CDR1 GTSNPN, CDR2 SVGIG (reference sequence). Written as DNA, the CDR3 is TGTGCCTGGTATCAAAATCCGAGGACAGCTGGAAACACCATATATTTT. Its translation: CAWYQNPRTAGNTIYF.

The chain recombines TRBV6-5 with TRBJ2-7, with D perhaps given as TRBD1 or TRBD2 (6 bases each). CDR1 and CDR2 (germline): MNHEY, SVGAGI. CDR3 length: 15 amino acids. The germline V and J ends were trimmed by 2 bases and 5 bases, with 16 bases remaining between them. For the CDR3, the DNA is TGTGCCAGCAGTTACCGGAGGGGGATTAGCGACGAGCAGTACTTC. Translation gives CASSYRRGISDEQYF.

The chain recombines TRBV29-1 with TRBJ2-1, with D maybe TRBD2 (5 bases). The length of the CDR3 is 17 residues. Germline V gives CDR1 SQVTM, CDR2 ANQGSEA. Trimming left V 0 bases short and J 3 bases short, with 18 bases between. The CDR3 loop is CSVEDPSLGAGYNEQFF. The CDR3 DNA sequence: TGCAGCGTTGAAGATCCCTCGCTTGGCGCGGGCTACAATGAGCAGTTCTTC.

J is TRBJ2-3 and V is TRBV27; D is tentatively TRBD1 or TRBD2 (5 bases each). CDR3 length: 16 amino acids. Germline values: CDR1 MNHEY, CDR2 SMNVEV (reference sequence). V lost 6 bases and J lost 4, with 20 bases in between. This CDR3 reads CASSPGYRRIPDTQYF. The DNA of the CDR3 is TGTGCCAGCAGCCCAGGGTATCGGAGGATCCCAGATACGCAGTATTTT.

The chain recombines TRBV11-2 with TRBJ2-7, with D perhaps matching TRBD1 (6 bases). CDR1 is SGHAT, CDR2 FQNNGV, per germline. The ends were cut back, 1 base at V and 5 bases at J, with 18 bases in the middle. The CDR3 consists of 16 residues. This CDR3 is CASSLALTGFNDEQYF. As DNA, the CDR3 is TGTGCCAGCAGCTTAGCCCTGACAGGATTCAACGACGAGCAGTACTTC.

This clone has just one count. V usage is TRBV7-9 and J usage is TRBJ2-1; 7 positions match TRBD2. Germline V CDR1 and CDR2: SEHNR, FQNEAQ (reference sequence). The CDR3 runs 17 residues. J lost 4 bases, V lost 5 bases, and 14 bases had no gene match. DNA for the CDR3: TGTGCCAGCAGCCCGATCAACGCGGGAGTACGGTACAATGAGCAGTTCTTC. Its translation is CASSPINAGVRYNEQFF.

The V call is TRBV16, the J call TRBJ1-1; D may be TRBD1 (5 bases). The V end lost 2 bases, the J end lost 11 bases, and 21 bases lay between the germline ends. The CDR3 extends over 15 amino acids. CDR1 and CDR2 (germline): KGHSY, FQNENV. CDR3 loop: CASSQRVQAKGYAFF. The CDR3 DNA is TGTGCCAGCAGCCAACGAGTACAGGCGAAGGGGTATGCTTTCTTT.

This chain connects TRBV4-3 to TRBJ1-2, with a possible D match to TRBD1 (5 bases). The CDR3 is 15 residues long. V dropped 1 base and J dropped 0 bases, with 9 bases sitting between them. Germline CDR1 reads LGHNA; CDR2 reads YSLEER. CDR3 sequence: CASSQGDGPNYGYTF. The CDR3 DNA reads TGCGCCAGCAGCCAAGGGGACGGACCTAACTATGGCTACACCTTC.

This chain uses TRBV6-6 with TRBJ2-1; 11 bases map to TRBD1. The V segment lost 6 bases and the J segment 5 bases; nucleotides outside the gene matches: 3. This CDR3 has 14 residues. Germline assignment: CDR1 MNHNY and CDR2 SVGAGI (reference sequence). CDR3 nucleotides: TGTGCCAGCAGACGGGACAGGGGGGACAATGAGCAGTTCTTC. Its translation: CASRRDRGDNEQFF.

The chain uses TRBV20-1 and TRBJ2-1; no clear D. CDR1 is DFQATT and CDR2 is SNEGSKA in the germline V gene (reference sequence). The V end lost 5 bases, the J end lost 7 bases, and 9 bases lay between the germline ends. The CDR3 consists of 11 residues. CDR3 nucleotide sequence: TGCAGTGCTCGGCCCATTAATGAGCAGTTCTTC. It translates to CSARPINEQFF.

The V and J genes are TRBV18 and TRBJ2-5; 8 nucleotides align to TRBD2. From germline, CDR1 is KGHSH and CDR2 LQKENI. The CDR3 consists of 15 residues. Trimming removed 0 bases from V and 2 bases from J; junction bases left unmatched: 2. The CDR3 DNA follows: TGTGCCAGCTCACCACCCGGGAGGGGACAAGAGACCCAGTACTTC. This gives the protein CASSPPGRGQETQYF.

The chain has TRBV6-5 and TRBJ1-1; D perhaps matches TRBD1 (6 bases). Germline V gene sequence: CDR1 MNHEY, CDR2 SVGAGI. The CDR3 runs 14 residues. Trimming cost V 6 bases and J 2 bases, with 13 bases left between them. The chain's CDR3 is CASREGGINTEAFF. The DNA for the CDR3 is TGTGCCAGCAGGGAAGGGGGGATAAACACTGAAGCTTTCTTT.

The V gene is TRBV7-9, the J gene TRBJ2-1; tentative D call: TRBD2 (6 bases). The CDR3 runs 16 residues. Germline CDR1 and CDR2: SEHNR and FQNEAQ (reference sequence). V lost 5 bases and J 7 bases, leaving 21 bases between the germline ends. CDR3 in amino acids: CASSGGTRNPVNEQFF. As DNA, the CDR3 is TGTGCCAGCAGCGGAGGGACTCGCAACCCGGTGAATGAGCAGTTCTTC.

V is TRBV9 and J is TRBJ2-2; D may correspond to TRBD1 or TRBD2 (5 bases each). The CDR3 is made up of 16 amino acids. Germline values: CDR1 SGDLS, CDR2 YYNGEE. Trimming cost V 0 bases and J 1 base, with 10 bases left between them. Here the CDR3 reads CASSVVGTENTGELFF. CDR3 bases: TGTGCCAGCAGCGTAGTAGGGACGGAGAACACCGGGGAGCTGTTTTTT. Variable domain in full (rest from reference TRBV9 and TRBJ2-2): DSGVTQTPKHLITATGQRVTLRCSPRSGDLSVYWYQQSLDQGLQFLIQYYNGEERAKGNILERFSAQQFPDLHSELNLSSLELGDSALYFCASSVVGTENTGELFFGEGSRLTVL.